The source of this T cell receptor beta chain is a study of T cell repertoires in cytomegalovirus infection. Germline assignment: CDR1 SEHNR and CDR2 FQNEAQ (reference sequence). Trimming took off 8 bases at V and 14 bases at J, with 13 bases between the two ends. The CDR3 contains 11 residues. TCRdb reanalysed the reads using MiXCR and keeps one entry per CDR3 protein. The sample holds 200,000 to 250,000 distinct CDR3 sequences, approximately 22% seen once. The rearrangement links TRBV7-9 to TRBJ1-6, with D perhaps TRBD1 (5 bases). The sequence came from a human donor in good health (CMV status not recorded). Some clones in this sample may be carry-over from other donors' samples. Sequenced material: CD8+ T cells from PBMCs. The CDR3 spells CASEDKGSLHF. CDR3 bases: TGTGCCAGCGAGGACAAGGGATCCCTCCACTTT.